A selection of T cell receptor beta chains follows, all from one sample in a study of shared clonotypes between healthy human individuals. The protocol was immunoSEQ multiplex PCR, while the TCRdb copy is restricted to in-frame clones and leaves out a portion. The top ten hold 0.39% of the sample, which has approximately 2.3 million clones, 80% to 95% seen once. The source material was naive CD4+ T cells from PBMCs. Every receptor here comes from a man between 18 and 35 years old in good health. Some clones in this sample may be carry-over from other donors' samples. Both conserved end residues are part of each CDR3. D genes are given only for firm matches. Clone sizes are given selectively: once, few, many, or a class where the clone is expanded.

-	-	TRBJ1-1	TRBV25-1	CASSELRKMEAFF	TGTGCCAGCAGTGAATTAAGAAAAATGGAAGCTTTCTTT
-	-	TRBJ1-5	TRBV7-9	CASSEAGSSNQPQHF	TGTGCCAGCAGCGAAGCGGGTTCTAGCAATCAGCCCCAGCATTTT
TRBD1	once	TRBJ2-1	TRBV5-4	CASSFGGTGNYNEQFF	TGTGCCAGCAGCTTTGGAGGGACAGGAAATTACAATGAGCAGTTCTTC
-	few	TRBJ1-1	TRBV6-1	CASKLRDLNTEAFF	TGTGCCAGCAAACTGAGGGATCTGAACACTGAAGCTTTCTTT
TRBD1	-	TRBJ2-3	TRBV18	CASSPGQELDTQYF	TGTGCCAGCTCACCGGGACAGGAGTTAGATACGCAGTATTTT
TRBD1	-	TRBJ1-1	TRBV18	CASSPGTANTEAFF	TGTGCCAGCTCCCCTGGGACAGCGAACACTGAAGCTTTCTTT
-	-	TRBJ2-2	TRBV6-6	CASRTGWGNTGELFF	TGTGCCAGCAGAACAGGGTGGGGAAACACCGGGGAGCTGTTTTTT
-	-	TRBJ2-5	TRBV19	CASSTTGGQETQYF	TGTGCCAGTAGCACAACAGGAGGCCAAGAGACCCAGTACTTC
TRBD1	-	TRBJ1-2	TRBV6-1	CASSEIDRGYGYTF	TGTGCCAGCAGTGAAATCGACAGGGGCTATGGCTACACCTTC
-	-	TRBJ1-5	TRBV19	CASSIHGSNQPQHF	TGTGCCAGTAGTATCCACGGTTCCAATCAGCCCCAGCATTTT
-	-	TRBJ1-4	TRBV9	CASSVGQAPGEKLFF	TGTGCCAGCAGCGTAGGACAGGCCCCGGGCGAAAAACTGTTTTTT
-	once	TRBJ2-5	TRBV7-3	CASSLTQVGTQYF	TGTGCCAGCAGCTTAACCCAAGTGGGGACCCAGTACTTC
-	-	TRBJ1-4	TRBV7-9	CASSSTRTGLLFF	TGTGCCAGCAGCTCTACAAGGACGGGTCTACTGTTTTTT
TRBD1	-	TRBJ2-3	TRBV4-1	CASSPTRTGATDTQYF	TGCGCCAGCAGCCCCACTCGGACAGGGGCCACAGATACGCAGTATTTT
-	-	TRBJ1-5	TRBV19	CASSIGGLGNQPQHF	TGTGCCAGTAGTATCGGAGGACTGGGCAATCAGCCCCAGCATTTT
-	once	TRBJ2-7	TRBV7-2	CASSLQGYEQYF	TGTGCCAGCAGCTTACAGGGTTACGAGCAGTACTTC
-	-	TRBJ2-3	TRBV7-2	CASSWRDTQYF	TGTGCCAGCAGCTGGAGGGATACGCAGTATTTT
-	-	TRBJ1-5	TRBV7-2	CASSLGWDQPQHF	TGTGCCAGCAGCCTGGGATGGGACCAGCCCCAGCATTTT
-	once	TRBJ2-5	TRBV7-3	CASSQNQETQYF	TGTGCCAGCAGCCAAAACCAAGAGACCCAGTACTTC
TRBD1	-	TRBJ1-4	TRBV30	CAATGGAHEKLFF	TGTGCCGCTACAGGGGGCGCGCATGAAAAACTGTTTTTT
-	-	TRBJ2-1	TRBV5-1	CASSLTGTYNEQFF	TGCGCCAGCAGCTTAACAGGGACCTACAATGAGCAGTTCTTC
-	-	TRBJ2-2	TRBV4-2	CASSQRLGGGELFF	TGTGCCAGCAGCCAGAGACTAGGAGGCGGGGAGCTGTTTTTT
-	-	TRBJ2-5	TRBV28	CASSPPRAERETQYF	TGTGCCAGCAGCCCTCCTCGGGCTGAGAGGGAGACCCAGTACTTC
-	-	TRBJ1-1	TRBV9	CASSAGSAAEAFF	TGTGCCAGCAGCGCGGGAAGCGCGGCTGAAGCTTTCTTT
-	-	TRBJ1-2	TRBV10-3	CAIYREGYGYTF	TGTGCCATTTACAGGGAAGGCTATGGCTACACCTTC
TRBD2	-	TRBJ2-2	TRBV5-4	CASSTLSGTSGNTGELFF	TGTGCCAGCAGCACACTCTCCGGGACTAGCGGGAACACCGGGGAGCTGTTTTTT
-	few	TRBJ1-1	TRBV7-9	CASSLEGVEAFF	TGTGCCAGCAGCTTAGAGGGGGTTGAAGCTTTCTTT
-	-	TRBJ1-3	TRBV7-3	CASSETGTAGNTIYF	TGTGCCAGCAGCGAAACCGGGACCGCTGGAAACACCATATATTTT
-	-	TRBJ2-3	TRBV5-1	CASSQLRHTDTQYF	TGCGCCAGCAGCCAACTTCGACACACAGATACGCAGTATTTT
-	-	TRBJ2-1	TRBV6-5	CASSYSENVGRGEQFF	TGTGCCAGCAGTTACTCTGAGAATGTCGGAAGGGGAGAGCAGTTCTTC
TRBD1	-	TRBJ2-7	TRBV10-3	CAISERQGAPLEQYF	TGTGCCATCAGTGAGAGACAGGGGGCCCCGTTGGAGCAGTACTTC
-	-	TRBJ2-5	TRBV7-9	CASSSWISEETQYF	TGTGCCAGCAGCTCTTGGATCTCCGAAGAGACCCAGTACTTC
TRBD1	-	TRBJ1-5	TRBV27	CASSLDRVGGQPQHF	TGTGCCAGCAGTTTGGACAGGGTGGGTGGTCAGCCCCAGCATTTT
-	once	TRBJ1-1	TRBV4-3	CASSRWGGAGTEAFF	TGCGCCAGCAGCCGCTGGGGAGGGGCCGGCACTGAAGCTTTCTTT
-	-	TRBJ2-1	TRBV7-7	CASSIVGGSYNEQFF	TGTGCCAGCAGTATCGTCGGAGGTTCTTACAATGAGCAGTTCTTC
-	-	TRBJ2-7	TRBV18	CASSQGSHEQYF	TGTGCCAGCTCACAGGGTTCCCACGAGCAGTACTTC
-	-	TRBJ2-7	TRBV28	CASSIIGTRNYEQYF	TGTGCCAGCAGCATTATTGGGACGCGGAACTACGAGCAGTACTTC
-	-	TRBJ2-3	TRBV7-6	CASSLWSDTQYF	TGTGCCAGCAGCCTATGGTCGGATACGCAGTATTTT
TRBD1	once	TRBJ1-3	TRBV6-1	CASRDNRGLNTIYF	TGTGCCAGCAGGGACAACAGGGGGCTAAACACCATATATTTT
TRBD1	-	TRBJ2-4	TRBV5-6	CASSATGAKNIQYF	TGTGCCAGCAGCGCGACAGGGGCCAAAAACATTCAGTACTTC
TRBD1	-	TRBJ2-5	TRBV4-1	CASSLTGVVETQYF	TGCGCCAGCAGCTTGACAGGGGTCGTGGAGACCCAGTACTTC
-	-	TRBJ2-3	TRBV30	CAWRRQKTDTQYF	TGTGCCTGGAGAAGACAGAAGACAGATACGCAGTATTTT
-	-	TRBJ2-1	TRBV2	CASSELGSSYNEQFF	TGTGCCAGCAGTGAACTAGGGAGCTCCTACAATGAGCAGTTCTTC
-	-	TRBJ1-1	TRBV11-2	CASSLGQIHLPVGAFF	TGTGCCAGCAGCTTAGGTCAGATACATCTCCCTGTAGGAGCTTTCTTT
-	-	TRBJ2-7	TRBV7-2	CASSLEGGNEQYF	TGTGCCAGCAGCTTAGAGGGTGGAAACGAGCAGTACTTC
-	-	TRBJ1-1	TRBV7-8	CASSLKGGTEAFF	TGTGCCAGCAGCTTGAAGGGGGGAACTGAAGCTTTCTTT
-	-	TRBJ1-4	TRBV2	CASSLDRVAGEKLFF	TGTGCCAGCAGTCTGGACCGGGTTGCGGGAGAAAAACTGTTTTTT
-	-	TRBJ1-2	TRBV11-2	CASSLTTPFYGYTF	TGTGCCAGCAGCTTGACTACCCCCTTCTATGGCTACACCTTC
TRBD1	once	TRBJ2-1	TRBV7-2	CASVTGGSYNEQFF	TGTGCCAGCGTGACAGGGGGCTCCTACAATGAGCAGTTCTTC
-	-	TRBJ2-1	TRBV20-1	CSARTRDEQFF	TGCAGTGCTAGAACCAGGGATGAGCAGTTCTTC
-	-	TRBJ2-3	TRBV4-1	CASSLSWLSTDTQYF	TGCGCCAGCAGCCTTAGCTGGCTCAGCACAGATACGCAGTATTTT
-	-	TRBJ2-5	TRBV5-1	CASSLAKLATRDSQYF	TGCGCCAGCAGCTTGGCCAAACTAGCAACAAGAGATTCCCAGTACTTC
-	-	TRBJ1-2	TRBV30	CAWSVTGAFYGYTF	TGTGCCTGGAGTGTCACCGGGGCCTTCTATGGCTACACCTTC
-	-	TRBJ1-5	TRBV27	CASSLRQHNQPQHF	TGTGCCAGCAGTTTGCGGCAGCACAATCAGCCCCAGCATTTT
-	-	TRBJ1-2	TRBV27	CASSLWAGNGYTF	TGTGCCAGCAGTTTATGGGCAGGGAATGGCTACACCTTC
TRBD2	once	TRBJ2-3	TRBV4-2	CASSQDQGAGDRDTQYF	TGTGCCAGCAGCCAAGATCAGGGAGCGGGAGATAGGGATACGCAGTATTTT
-	-	TRBJ1-2	TRBV13	CASSPGQNYGYTF	TGTGCCAGCAGCCCAGGACAGAACTATGGCTACACCTTC
-	-	TRBJ2-7	TRBV5-1	CASSPLDWRVSYEQYF	TGCGCCAGCAGTCCCTTGGATTGGAGGGTCTCCTACGAGCAGTACTTC
-	-	TRBJ2-4	TRBV18	CASSSDGGQNIQYF	TGTGCCAGCTCGTCAGATGGAGGGCAGAACATTCAGTACTTC
-	-	TRBJ1-2	TRBV6-5	CASSTPGGGNYGYTF	TGTGCCAGCAGTACCCCCGGCGGAGGGAACTATGGCTACACCTTC